This paragraph covers one TCR beta chain sequence. This record comes from a study of blood T cell repertoires in COVID-19. Turning to the study itself: Italy, Spain and the United States were the sources of the convalescent and acute COVID-19 samples. T cells, B-cell-depleted T cells, or PBMCs provided the cDNA or gDNA that served as material.

The germline CDR1 and CDR2 sequences are KGHSH and LQKENI. The CDR3 length is 17 residues. Losses at the gene ends were 8 bases for V and 1 base for J; bases not matched to a gene: 12. Original processing methods: Amplification of reference gene primers was used by the study to estimate nucleated cell counts. The assay was immunoSEQ multiplex PCR, and TCRdb's table has in-frame clones only and misses some. V, J and clone size derive from that table, while D and trimming were established from the DNA sequence. This table holds some 94,000 clones, approximately 90% found once. J is TRBJ1-3 and V is TRBV18; the match to TRBD1 covers 9 bases. This TCR was recovered from a human donor in a cohort sampled during active COVID-19. Sequenced: peripheral blood. The CDR3 region is CASTRDRVTTSGNTIYF. The CDR3 DNA is TGTGCCAGCACCAGGGACAGGGTAACCACTTCTGGAAACACCATATATTTT.